Included here is one TCR beta chain sequence, with context. These data belong to a study of T cell repertoires in cytomegalovirus infection. One entry per CDR3 protein results from TCRdb running MiXCR on the reads. The profile shows more than 400,000 distinct CDR3 sequences, 26% of them singletons. The CDR3 totals 14 residues. V dropped 3 bases and J dropped 4 bases, with 10 bases sitting between them. Per the germline V gene, CDR1 is ENHRY and CDR2 is SYGVKD. The receptor was isolated from a human donor in good health (CMV status not recorded). Some clones in this sample may be carry-over from other donors' samples. The chain combines TRBV10-3 with TRBJ1-5; the D is unclear. The specimen sequenced was PBMCs. CDR3 loop: CAISDQVLNQPQHF. In DNA form, the CDR3 reads TGTGCCATCAGTGACCAGGTACTTAATCAGCCCCAGCATTTT.